The 29 T cell receptor beta chains presented below share a single source sample, sequenced in a study of shared clonotypes between healthy human individuals. Some clones are missing from TCRdb's copy, which holds only in-frame ones; the method was immunoSEQ multiplex PCR. Of 520,000 or so clones in the sample, more than 65% were seen once. The sequencing sample was made of PBMCs. The source of these receptors is a middle-aged woman in good health. Some clones in this sample may be carry-over from other donors' samples.

This rearrangement joins TRBV6-4 to TRBJ2-1, with 7 nucleotides matching TRBD2. Losses at the gene ends were 2 bases for V and 0 bases for J; bases not matched to a gene: 1. This CDR3 contains 15 residues. In germline, CDR1 is MRHNA, CDR2 SNTAGT. The CDR3 loop reads CASSDIAGSYNEQFF. The CDR3 DNA sequence: TGTGCCAGCAGTGACATAGCGGGCTCCTACAATGAGCAGTTCTTC.

The chain links TRBV6-1 to TRBJ2-7; D not certain. The CDR3 length is 15 residues. Germline CDR1 MNHNS, CDR2 SASEGT. The germline V and J ends were trimmed by 6 bases and 0 bases, with 15 bases remaining between them. CDR3 region: CASSHPGHPSYEQYF. The DNA of the CDR3 is TGTGCCAGCAGCCACCCGGGCCATCCCTCCTACGAGCAGTACTTC.

The chain uses TRBV6-5 and TRBJ1-1, with D maybe TRBD1 (5 bases). The CDR3 loop spans 12 amino acids. From germline, CDR1 is MNHEY and CDR2 SVGAGI. The V gene lost 8 bases and the J gene lost 4 bases, with 11 bases spanning the gap. The CDR3 protein is CASGGVGTEAFF. The CDR3, as DNA: TGTGCCAGCGGAGGGGTGGGCACTGAAGCTTTCTTT.

The chain carries TRBV19 and TRBJ2-7; 9 bases match TRBD1. J was trimmed by 2 bases and V by 3 bases; bases with no gene match: 2. The CDR3 sequence is 14 residues long. Germline V lookup: CDR1 LNHDA, CDR2 SQIVND (reference sequence). For the CDR3, the DNA is TGTGCCAGTAGTATCGGGACAGGGCCCTACGAGCAGTACTTC. This encodes CASSIGTGPYEQYF.

The chain is built from TRBV18 and TRBJ2-7, with 8 positions matching TRBD2. V shed 4 bases, J shed 2 bases, and the junction held 4 bases outside the gene matches. The germline V gene has CDR1 KGHSH and CDR2 LQKENI. The CDR3 extends over 14 amino acids. CDR3 loop: CASSLGGRTYEQYF. The CDR3 DNA is TGTGCCAGCTCACTTGGCGGGAGGACCTACGAGCAGTACTTC. Variable domain in full (rest from reference TRBV18 and TRBJ2-7): NAGVMQNPRHLVRRRGQEARLRCSPMKGHSHVYWYRQLPEEGLKFMVYLQKENIIDESGMPKERFSAEFPKEGPSILRIQQVVRGDSAAYFCASSLGGRTYEQYFGPGTRLTVT.

The CDR3, as DNA: TGTGCCAGCAGTGATTTGGGGTTGGCGGACACCGGGGAGCTGTTTTTT. Its protein is CASSDLGLADTGELFF. The chain combines TRBV25-1 with TRBJ2-2, with no clear D. This CDR3 region has 16 residues. The germline V and J ends were trimmed by 3 bases and 3 bases, with 14 bases remaining between them. Germline CDR1 MGHDK, CDR2 SYGVNS. Full variable domain (rest looked up from reference TRBV25-1 and TRBJ2-2): EADIYQTPRYLVIGTGKKITLECSQTMGHDKMYWYQQDPGMELHLIHYSYGVNSTEKGDLSSESTVSRIRTEHFPLTLESARPSHTSQYLCASSDLGLADTGELFFGEGSRLTVL.

V usage is TRBV7-3 and J usage is TRBJ2-1; 14 bases fit TRBD2. Germline-derived CDR1 and CDR2 are SGHTA and FQGTGA. V lost 4 bases, J lost 9 bases, and 5 bases stayed unmatched. This CDR3 has 15 amino acids. In nucleotides, the CDR3 is TGTGCCAGCAGCTCAATGACTAGCGGGAGGGGTGAGCAGTTCTTC. Its translation is CASSSMTSGRGEQFF.

The J gene is TRBJ2-1, the V gene TRBV11-2, with 13 bases fitting TRBD2. The V segment lost 4 bases and the J segment 14 bases; nucleotides outside the gene matches: 8. Germline assignment: CDR1 SGHAT and CDR2 FQNNGV. This CDR3 has 14 amino acids. The CDR3 loop is CASSSGLAGVREFF. The DNA of the CDR3 is TGTGCCAGCAGCTCCGGACTAGCGGGAGTTCGGGAGTTCTTC. Using reference TRBV11-2 and TRBJ2-1 for the parts outside the CDR3, the full variable domain is EAGVAQSPRYKIIEKRQSVAFWCNPISGHATLYWYQQILGQGPKLLIQFQNNGVVDDSQLPKDRFSAERLKGVDSTLKIQPAKLEDSAVYLCASSSGLAGVREFFGPGTRLTVL.

This rearrangement joins TRBV9 to TRBJ1-2; tentative D call: TRBD1 (6 bases). Germline-derived CDR1 and CDR2 are SGDLS and YYNGEE. The V gene lost 3 bases and the J gene lost 5 bases, with 14 bases spanning the gap. This CDR3 region has 14 residues. The CDR3 region is CASSGGGTSYGYTF. The DNA for the CDR3 is TGTGCCAGCAGCGGTGGGGGGACAAGTTATGGCTACACCTTC.

This clone occurred once. J is TRBJ2-3 and V is TRBV4-1; possibly TRBD2 for D (5 bases). The CDR3 extends over 17 amino acids. Germline CDR1 and CDR2: MGHRA and YSYEKL. The V gene lost 4 bases and the J gene lost 2 bases, with 19 bases spanning the gap. This chain's CDR3 is CASSRIPSRGYTDTQYF. As DNA, the CDR3 is TGCGCCAGCAGCCGGATTCCATCCCGGGGATACACAGATACGCAGTATTTT.

This clone has only one observation. The chain has TRBV30 and TRBJ2-5; 10 bases agree with TRBD1. The CDR3 spans 15 residues. Trimming at V came to 5 bases and at J to 5 bases, leaving 11 bases not matched to a gene. Germline CDR1 reads GTSNPN; CDR2 reads SVGIG (reference sequence). The CDR3 region is CAWGTGVAPPETQYF. CDR3 nucleotide sequence: TGTGCCTGGGGGACAGGGGTGGCCCCCCCTGAGACCCAGTACTTC.

This rearrangement joins TRBV11-3 to TRBJ2-3, with a weak D call TRBD1 (5 bases). CDR3 length: 15 amino acids. The germline V and J ends were trimmed by 1 base and 2 bases, with 10 bases remaining between them. Germline-derived CDR1 and CDR2 are SGHNT and YENEEA. The CDR3, as DNA: TGTGCCAGCAGCTTAGGACAGATCCTCACAGATACGCAGTATTTT. It codes for CASSLGQILTDTQYF.

The rearrangement uses TRBV30 and TRBJ1-3, with D unresolved. CDR1 GTSNPN and CDR2 SVGIG come from the germline V gene (reference sequence). The CDR3 has 11 amino acids. The germline V and J ends were trimmed by 2 bases and 16 bases, with 15 bases remaining between them. The CDR3 DNA sequence: TGTGCCTGGAGTTCTACTTCTGAGGTGTATTTT. This encodes CAWSSTSEVYF.

The CDR3 DNA follows: TGCGCCAGCAGCTTGGCCAAGGGGAAGAACATTCAGTACTTC. Residues: CASSLAKGKNIQYF. The chain couples TRBV5-1 to TRBJ2-4; D is possibly TRBD1 (5 bases). This CDR3 spans 14 amino acids. V lost 0 bases and J lost 7, with 11 bases in between. Germline loops: CDR1 SGHRS, CDR2 YFSETQ.

A word on this clone: Other DNA sequences of this sample code for an identical CDR3. The chain recombines TRBV7-3 with TRBJ2-7; 8 bases map to TRBD1. The CDR3 is made up of 13 amino acids. Germline lookup yields CDR1 SGHTA and CDR2 FQGTGA. V was clipped by 5 bases and J by 3 bases; unmatched bases: 3. The CDR3 spells CASSPGTGYEQYF. CDR3 DNA: TGTGCCAGCAGCCCCGGGACAGGCTACGAGCAGTACTTC.

The chain carries TRBV18 and TRBJ2-2; D is uncertain. The germline V and J ends were trimmed by 3 bases and 2 bases, with 13 bases remaining between them. Germline CDR1 and CDR2: KGHSH and LQKENI. The CDR3 is made up of 16 amino acids. CDR3 in amino acids: CASSPDGSVNTGELFF. Written as DNA, the CDR3 is TGTGCCAGCTCACCGGACGGATCCGTAAACACCGGGGAGCTGTTTTTT.

The V call is TRBV14, the J call TRBJ2-4; the D is unclear. CDR3 size: 14 residues. V shed 5 bases and J shed 8 bases, with 16 bases lying between them. Germline loops: CDR1 SGHDN, CDR2 FVKESK. CDR3 DNA: TGTGCCAGCAGCGACGCTCGAGGTAGTGACATTCAGTACTTC. Its protein is CASSDARGSDIQYF.

This clone was found a few times. The chain links TRBV10-3 to TRBJ1-5, with D perhaps TRBD1 (6 bases). Trimming removed 7 bases from V and 3 bases from J, with 10 bases in between. In germline, CDR1 is ENHRY, CDR2 SYGVKD. The CDR3 is 13 amino acids. CDR3 protein: CAINGQNNQPQHF. CDR3 coding DNA: TGTGCCATCAACGGACAGAACAATCAGCCCCAGCATTTT.

This clone occurred once. This chain uses TRBV12-2 with TRBJ2-7; the DNA was not compared with TRBD2, the D call given in the table. TRBV12-2 is noted as a pseudogene. This CDR3 has 22 residues. CDR3 region: CASRLIRQEIGRERDVTYEQYF. The CDR3 coding sequence is TGTGCAAGTCGCTTAATCCGCCAAGAGATAGGGCGAGAGCGGGACGTAACCTACGAGCAGTACTTC.

The chain employs TRBV9 and TRBJ2-7, with 7 nucleotides matching TRBD2. Germline lookup yields CDR1 SGDLS and CDR2 YYNGEE. CDR3 length: 14 residues. Losses at the gene ends were 4 bases for V and 4 bases for J; bases not matched to a gene: 8. CDR3 in amino acids: CASSPRAGSYEQYF. The CDR3 DNA follows: TGTGCCAGCAGCCCCCGAGCGGGAAGTTACGAGCAGTACTTC.

This chain uses TRBV28 with TRBJ2-7, with TRBD2 as a possible D gene (5 bases). The V gene lost 3 bases and the J gene lost 2 bases, with 5 bases spanning the gap. Germline V gene data show CDR1 as MDHEN and CDR2 as SYDVKM. This CDR3 is built from 12 residues. This CDR3 is CASSLTTYEQYF. The CDR3 nucleotides read TGTGCCAGCAGTTTGACTACCTACGAGCAGTACTTC.

The chain uses TRBV28 and TRBJ1-2; D is perhaps TRBD1 (5 bases). Trimming took 1 base from V and 6 from J, leaving 21 bases between them. CDR3 length equals 17 residues. In germline, CDR1 is MDHEN, CDR2 SYDVKM. The CDR3 loop reads CASSLSVGQASRDGYTF. The CDR3 nucleotides are TGTGCCAGCAGTTTATCTGTGGGGCAGGCCAGCAGGGATGGCTACACCTTC.

The V call is TRBV5-1, the J call TRBJ2-7; 9 nucleotides match TRBD1. There are 14 residues in the CDR3. The V gene's germline CDR1 is SGHRS and CDR2 YFSETQ. Trimming at V came to 0 bases and at J to 2 bases, leaving 0 bases not matched to a gene. CDR3 DNA: TGCGCCAGCAGCTTGGGGACAGGGGCCTACGAGCAGTACTTC. This encodes CASSLGTGAYEQYF.

This clone appeared once. This chain joins TRBV2 and TRBJ1-2; D is uncertain. Germline V gene sequence: CDR1 SNHLY, CDR2 FYNNEI. The CDR3 covers 13 residues. Trimming cost V 4 bases and J 5 bases, with 11 bases left between them. CDR3 in amino acids: CASSGVGNYGYTF. The DNA for the CDR3 is TGTGCCAGCAGTGGCGTAGGGAATTATGGCTACACCTTC.

About this clone: This CDR3 is also generated by other DNA sequences in the sample. This rearrangement joins TRBV7-8 to TRBJ2-7, with TRBD1 matching 7 bases. V dropped 0 bases and J dropped 0; count of bases not matched to a gene: 5. This CDR3 contains 16 residues. Germline-derived CDR1 and CDR2 are SGHVS and FQNEAQ. The CDR3 spells CASSLAGGAASYEQYF. CDR3 nucleotide sequence: TGTGCCAGCAGCTTAGCAGGGGGCGCAGCCTCCTACGAGCAGTACTTC.

V is TRBV11-2 and J is TRBJ2-7; the match to TRBD2 covers 14 bases. The CDR3 has 16 residues. Germline lookup yields CDR1 SGHAT and CDR2 FQNNGV. Unmatched junction bases numbered 10, after V lost 6 bases and J lost 6 bases. The chain's CDR3 is CASSRPGTSGSTEQYF. CDR3 DNA: TGTGCCAGCAGTCGTCCCGGGACTAGCGGGAGTACCGAGCAGTACTTC.

This clone was seen more than once but under ten times. The chain joins TRBV27 to TRBJ1-2; maybe TRBD1 (5 bases). Germline assignment: CDR1 MNHEY and CDR2 SMNVEV (reference sequence). The ends were cut back, 0 bases at V and 7 bases at J, with 21 bases in the middle. The CDR3 is 17 residues long. The CDR3, as DNA: TGTGCCAGCAGTTTATCTAATACGGGCCAGGGCGGCGGTGGCTACACCTTC. Translated, it gives CASSLSNTGQGGGGYTF.

The chain joins TRBV4-3 to TRBJ2-1, with D unresolved. This CDR3 has 16 amino acids. V lost 3 bases and J lost 2, with 14 bases in between. Per the germline V gene, CDR1 is LGHNA and CDR2 is YSLEER. The chain's CDR3 is CASSHPGADTYNEQFF. CDR3 sequence (DNA): TGCGCCAGCAGCCATCCGGGCGCGGATACCTACAATGAGCAGTTCTTC.

This sequence joins TRBV4-3 and TRBJ1-6; 8 nucleotides agree with TRBD1. Trimming removed 4 bases from V and 8 bases from J; junction bases left unmatched: 10. Germline V CDR1 and CDR2: LGHNA, YSLEER. There are 16 residues in the CDR3. CDR3 sequence reads: CASSPYGQGIDSPLHF. The CDR3 coding sequence is TGCGCCAGCAGCCCCTACGGACAGGGAATAGATTCACCCCTCCACTTT.